Each of the 19 T cell receptor beta chains below was sequenced from the same sample in a study of graft-versus-host responses after intestinal transplantation (dated by TCRdb to the early 2020s). Taken with the paper, the label for time point translates to: cells obtained before transplantation from donor or recipient. These receptors lack a known antigen. The protocol used for the library was the immunoSEQ multiplex PCR assay. TCRdb's version of the immuneACCESS table is confined to in-frame rearrangements and falls short of the full clone set. An unresolved V gene accounts for under half of the shortfall where checked; the remainder is of unknown origin. The table for this sample lists roughly 93,000 clones; about 93% of them were counted only once. The top ten constitute 0.45% to 0.6% of the sample. The material was unstimulated CD8+ T cells sorted from spleen or lymph node cells, obtained before intestinal transplant. These TCRs come from a human donor who received an intestinal transplant.

The V gene is TRBV12-5, the J gene TRBJ2-7; D is undetermined. CDR1 and CDR2 (germline): LGHNT, FRNRAP. The CDR3 totals 13 residues. With 2 bases removed from V and 1 base from J, the gap between germline ends came to 6 bases. CDR3 bases: TGTGCTAGTGGTTTGAGCCGATCCTACGAGCAGTACTTC. It translates to CASGLSRSYEQYF.

The chain uses TRBV6-6 and TRBJ2-3; 7 positions match TRBD2. The CDR3 has 15 amino acids. V trimming: 4 bases; J trimming: 0 bases; junction bases outside the gene matches: 4. CDR1 and CDR2 (germline): MNHNY, SVGAGI (reference sequence). CDR3 DNA sequence: TGTGCCAGCAGTTCCGGACTAGACAGCACAGATACGCAGTATTTT. Its protein product is CASSSGLDSTDTQYF.

V gene TRBV19 combines with J gene TRBJ2-3; D remains unclear. The CDR3 extends over 10 amino acids. Trimming pared 10 bases from V and 4 bases from J, leaving 6 bases between. The germline V gene encodes CDR1 LNHDA and CDR2 SQIVND (reference sequence). CDR3 protein: CATRADTQYF. The CDR3 DNA reads TGTGCCACCCGAGCAGATACGCAGTATTTT.

CDR3: CAWVIQGPYGYTF. CDR3 DNA sequence: TGTGCCTGGGTCATACAGGGTCCCTATGGCTACACCTTC. The V and J genes are TRBV30 and TRBJ1-2; a possible D gene is TRBD1 (6 bases). Germline CDR1 and CDR2: GTSNPN and SVGIG (reference sequence). CDR3 length: 13 amino acids. V was shortened by 5 bases and J by 4 bases, with 14 bases between the two germline ends. The full variable domain, in which reference TRBV30 and TRBJ1-2 provide the parts outside the CDR3, is SQTIHQWPATLVQPVGSPLSLECTVEGTSNPNLYWYRQAAGRGLQLLFYSVGIGQISSEVPQNLSASRPQDRQFILSSKKLLLSDSGFYLCAWVIQGPYGYTFGSGTRLTVV.

The chain combines TRBV4-1 with TRBJ2-2; weak D call: TRBD2 (6 bases). V shed 1 base and J shed 0 bases, with 15 bases lying between them. Germline V gene lookup returns CDR1 MGHRA and CDR2 YSYEKL. CDR3 length: 18 residues. CDR3 DNA: TGCGCCAGCAGCCAAGGGACCCCGGGGGAGACGAACACCGGGGAGCTGTTTTTT. This translates into CASSQGTPGETNTGELFF.

This chain links TRBV7-6 with TRBJ2-7; D is perhaps TRBD2 (6 bases). Germline V gives CDR1 SGHVS, CDR2 FNYEAQ. The CDR3 is 13 residues long. V was trimmed by 5 bases and J by 2 bases, leaving 10 bases between them. The CDR3 region has the DNA TGTGCCAGCAGCCTTAGCGGCACCTACGAGCAGTACTTC. This codes for CASSLSGTYEQYF.

The genes are TRBV7-2 and TRBJ2-2, with D perhaps matching TRBD1 (6 bases). Per germline, CDR1 SGHTA and CDR2 FQGNSA. The CDR3 is made up of 15 amino acids. Trimming took 4 bases from V and 2 from J, leaving 11 bases between them. CDR3 DNA sequence: TGTGCCAGCAGCTCCTGGACAGATAACACCGGGGAGCTGTTTTTT. It is translated as CASSSWTDNTGELFF.

V gene TRBV5-5 combines with J gene TRBJ2-7, with TRBD2 matching 11 bases. Per the germline V gene, CDR1 is SGHKS and CDR2 is YYEKEE (reference sequence). The V segment lost 3 bases and the J segment 1 base; nucleotides outside the gene matches: 3. This CDR3 has 15 amino acids. CDR3 protein: CASSWTSGQSYEQYF. As DNA, the CDR3 is TGTGCCAGCAGCTGGACTAGCGGGCAGTCCTACGAGCAGTACTTC.

The J gene is TRBJ2-7, the V gene TRBV13, with TRBD2 identical over 13 bases. CDR3 length equals 16 residues. From germline, CDR1 is PRHDT and CDR2 FYEKMQ (reference sequence). The V gene end was trimmed by 0 bases and the J gene end by 6 bases; junction bases not matched to a gene: 5. The CDR3: CASSLGLAGGIGEQYF. In DNA form, the CDR3 reads TGTGCCAGCAGCTTAGGACTAGCGGGGGGGATCGGCGAGCAGTACTTC.

CDR3 amino acids: CASSFGQITYEQYF. CDR3 nucleotides: TGTGCCAGCAGCTTTGGACAGATCACCTACGAGCAGTACTTC. The V and J genes are TRBV5-6 and TRBJ2-7; a possible D gene is TRBD1 (6 bases). Germline loops: CDR1 SGHDT, CDR2 YYEEEE. This CDR3 contains 14 residues. Trimming stripped 2 bases from V and 2 bases from J, with 11 bases between. Full variable domain (rest looked up from reference TRBV5-6 and TRBJ2-7): DAGVTQSPTHLIKTRGQQVTLRCSPKSGHDTVSWYQQALGQGPQFIFQYYEEEERQRGNFPDRFSGHQFPNYSSELNVNALLLGDSALYLCASSFGQITYEQYFGPGTRLTVT.

The chain employs TRBV11-2 and TRBJ2-5; maybe TRBD2 (6 bases). CDR3 size: 14 residues. Germline values: CDR1 SGHAT, CDR2 FQNNGV. The V gene lost 1 base and the J gene lost 6 bases, with 12 bases spanning the gap. The CDR3 here is CASSLVAGRQTQYF. The CDR3 bases are TGTGCCAGCAGCTTAGTTGCCGGGAGACAGACCCAGTACTTC.

J is TRBJ2-7 and V is TRBV5-6; D uncertain. The V gene lost 0 bases and the J gene lost 2 bases, with 6 bases spanning the gap. This CDR3 region has 13 residues. The V gene's germline CDR1 is SGHDT and CDR2 YYEEEE. CDR3 sequence reads: CASSLGRTYEQYF. The CDR3, as DNA: TGTGCCAGCAGCTTGGGGAGAACCTACGAGCAGTACTTC.

The rearrangement uses TRBV2 and TRBJ1-1, with TRBD1 matching 7 bases. The CDR3 has 15 amino acids. Trimming took 5 bases from V and 0 from J; bases not matched to a gene: 6. Germline lookup yields CDR1 SNHLY and CDR2 FYNNEI. In DNA, the CDR3 is TGTGCCAGCAGTCATGACAGGGCCCTGAACACTGAAGCTTTCTTT. Its translation is CASSHDRALNTEAFF.

The gene calls are TRBV6-5 and TRBJ2-5; TRBD2 might be the D (6 bases). The length of the CDR3 is 15 residues. The V gene's germline CDR1 is MNHEY and CDR2 SVGAGI. V lost 1 base to trimming and J lost 8 bases, with 17 bases between them. The CDR3 reads CASSYFREASETQYF. The CDR3 DNA reads TGTGCCAGCAGTTACTTTAGGGAGGCTTCGGAAACCCAGTACTTC.

The chain links TRBV29-1 to TRBJ2-3; a weak D match, TRBD1 (5 bases). The germline V gene encodes CDR1 SQVTM and CDR2 ANQGSEA. The V end was cut by 1 base, the J end by 0 bases, with 20 bases between. The CDR3 is 18 residues long. The CDR3 spells CSVEGPLMDKGSTDTQYF. The DNA of the CDR3 is TGCAGCGTTGAAGGGCCCCTAATGGACAAGGGAAGCACAGATACGCAGTATTTT.

V gene TRBV29-1 combines with J gene TRBJ2-1, with TRBD2 matching over 16 bases. Germline CDR1 is SQVTM and CDR2 is ANQGSEA. V was pared by 3 bases and J by 0 bases, with 8 bases of the junction left unmatched. The CDR3 consists of 19 residues. The CDR3 coding sequence is TGCAGCGTTGACGGGACTAGCGGGAGGGCGGGTAGCTCCTACAATGAGCAGTTCTTC. Amino acids: CSVDGTSGRAGSSYNEQFF.

V usage is TRBV4-3 and J usage is TRBJ2-5, with a possible D match to TRBD2 (7 bases). CDR1 is LGHNA, CDR2 YSLEER, per germline. Trimming took off 0 bases at V and 5 bases at J, with 19 bases between the two ends. CDR3 length: 17 residues. CDR3 protein: CASSQEDFRGAVETQYF. The CDR3 DNA reads TGCGCCAGCAGCCAAGAGGATTTTCGGGGGGCCGTGGAGACCCAGTACTTC.

Here the CDR3 DNA reads TGTGCCAGTAGTATACCTCCTCAGGGGAAAGTCACAGATACGCAGTATTTT. Translation: CASSIPPQGKVTDTQYF. V is TRBV19 and J is TRBJ2-3; D possibly corresponds to TRBD1 (6 bases). There are 17 residues in the CDR3. The germline CDR1 and CDR2 sequences are LNHDA and SQIVND (reference sequence). The germline V and J ends were trimmed by 2 bases and 2 bases, with 17 bases remaining between them. Supplemented by reference TRBV19 and TRBJ2-3, the full variable domain reads DGGITQSPKYLFRKEGQNVTLSCEQNLNHDAMYWYRQDPGQGLRLIYYSQIVNDFQKGDIAEGYSVSREKKESFPLTVTSAQKNPTAFYLCASSIPPQGKVTDTQYFGPGTRLTVL.

The V call is TRBV21-1, the J call TRBJ2-1; the table's D call of TRBD2 was not tested on the DNA. TRBV21-1 is a documented pseudogene. The length of the CDR3 is 17 residues. CDR3 residues: CASSKGPVAGESNEQFF. CDR3 sequence (DNA): TGTGCCAGCAGCAAAGGCCCGGTAGCGGGAGAGTCCAATGAGCAGTTCTTC.